A single sample gave rise to the 13 T cell receptor beta chains below, sequenced in a study of CD8 T cells in Susac syndrome. About 0.5 to 1 ug RNA was reverse transcribed with random hexamers. TCRdb passed the immunoSEQ multiplex PCR reads through MiXCR, listing each CDR3 protein once. The sample holds 150,000 to 200,000 distinct CDR3 sequences; just under 95% are singletons and the top ten take around 0.15%. The sequenced sample consisted of CD8+ T cells from PBMCs. These receptors were obtained from a human donor with Susac syndrome.

The rearrangement joins TRBV9 to TRBJ1-2, with 10 bases lining up with TRBD1. The CDR3 is 13 residues long. Germline V gene lookup returns CDR1 SGDLS and CDR2 YYNGEE. The V and J ends lost 3 bases and 6 bases, in that order; junction bases with no gene match: 2. For the CDR3, the DNA is TGTGCCAGCAGCGGGACAGGGGGGAATGGCTACACCTTC. Translation gives CASSGTGGNGYTF.

The genes are TRBV6-2 or TRBV6-3 and TRBJ1-2, with D possibly TRBD1 on 5 matching bases. This CDR3 has 12 residues. Per the germline V gene, CDR1 is MNHEY and CDR2 is SVGEGT. Trimming took off 8 bases at V and 7 bases at J, with 14 bases between the two ends. CDR3 bases: TGTGCCAGCGGGGGAGGGACCGGTGGCTACACCTTC. Translated, it gives CASGGGTGGYTF.

The chain recombines TRBV9 with TRBJ2-1; 11 bases agree with TRBD2. From germline, CDR1 is SGDLS and CDR2 YYNGEE. The CDR3 is made up of 16 amino acids. V shed 0 bases, J shed 8 bases, and the junction held 7 bases outside the gene matches. The CDR3 region is CASSVEGVGLADEQFF. CDR3 nucleotide sequence: TGTGCCAGCAGCGTAGAGGGGGTGGGACTAGCGGATGAGCAGTTCTTC.

The chain recombines TRBV5-1 with TRBJ2-7; either TRBD1 or TRBD2 may supply D (5 bases each). Trimming took 5 bases from V and 6 from J, leaving 15 bases between them. The germline gives CDR1 SGHRS, CDR2 YFSETQ. The CDR3 is 13 amino acids. Here the CDR3 DNA reads TGCGCCAGCAGTAGTTGGGGGAGTGCCGAGCAGTACTTC. Its protein is CASSSWGSAEQYF.

The CDR3 coding sequence is TGTGCCAGCTCACCCCAGGGGACAATCCAAGAGACCCAGTACTTC. Translation gives CASSPQGTIQETQYF. The V and J genes are TRBV18 and TRBJ2-5; D possibly corresponds to TRBD1 (6 bases). The length of the CDR3 is 15 residues. CDR1 and CDR2 (germline): KGHSH, LQKENI. V was shortened by 3 bases and J by 1 base, with 12 bases between the two germline ends.

The chain has TRBV9 and TRBJ2-5; 11 bases map to TRBD2. V gave up 3 bases and J gave up 6 bases; unmatched junction bases: 13. Looked up from germline, CDR1 is SGDLS and CDR2 is YYNGEE. The CDR3 extends over 17 amino acids. The CDR3 spells CASSEPASGGRGQTQYF. The CDR3 DNA is TGTGCCAGCAGCGAACCGGCTAGCGGGGGGAGGGGTCAGACCCAGTACTTC.

The chain links TRBV2 to TRBJ2-1; 11 nucleotides match TRBD2. Looked up from germline, CDR1 is SNHLY and CDR2 is FYNNEI. This CDR3 region has 17 residues. The V and J ends lost 2 bases and 2 bases, in that order; junction bases with no gene match: 5. The CDR3 region is CASSEHLAGGTYNEQFF. For the CDR3, the DNA is TGTGCCAGCAGTGAACATCTAGCGGGAGGTACCTACAATGAGCAGTTCTTC.

This rearrangement joins TRBV9 to TRBJ2-3; 8 bases align to TRBD2. J gave up 2 bases and V 0 bases, and 5 bases lay outside the gene matches. Germline V gene lookup returns CDR1 SGDLS and CDR2 YYNGEE. The CDR3 extends over 16 amino acids. The CDR3 here is CASSVADSGATDTQYF. CDR3 in DNA: TGTGCCAGCAGCGTAGCTGATAGCGGGGCCACAGATACGCAGTATTTT. Full variable domain (outside the CDR3, taken from reference TRBV9 and TRBJ2-3): DSGVTQTPKHLITATGQRVTLRCSPRSGDLSVYWYQQSLDQGLQFLIQYYNGEERAKGNILERFSAQQFPDLHSELNLSSLELGDSALYFCASSVADSGATDTQYFGPGTRLTVL.

J is TRBJ2-7 and V is TRBV5-4; D may be TRBD2 (5 bases). The CDR3 contains 12 residues. CDR1 is SGHNT and CDR2 is YYREEE in the germline V gene (reference sequence). The ends were cut back, 2 bases at V and 4 bases at J, with 7 bases in the middle. CDR3 in amino acids: CASSFEGYEQYF. CDR3 bases: TGTGCCAGCAGCTTTGAGGGTTACGAGCAGTACTTC.

The chain carries TRBV18 and TRBJ1-5, with D perhaps TRBD1 (6 bases). The CDR3 is 13 residues long. Trimming shortened V by 4 bases and J by 5 bases, and 9 bases separated the two germline ends. CDR1 and CDR2 (germline): KGHSH, LQKENI. CDR3 residues: CASSLNRDQPQHF. CDR3 nucleotides: TGTGCCAGCTCACTTAACAGGGATCAGCCCCAGCATTTT.

This sequence joins TRBV3-1 and TRBJ2-7; unclear D gene. Germline lookup yields CDR1 LGHDT and CDR2 YNNKEL (reference sequence). The CDR3 spans 13 residues. Trimming took 0 bases from V and 3 from J, leaving 6 bases between them. CDR3 coding DNA: TGTGCCAGCAGCCAAGAGCCTTTCTACGAGCAGTACTTC. Its protein is CASSQEPFYEQYF.

The chain uses TRBV25-1 and TRBJ1-6; the D gene is possibly TRBD1 (5 bases). The CDR3 totals 12 residues. Germline-derived CDR1 and CDR2 are MGHDK and SYGVNS. The ends were cut back, 10 bases at V and 6 bases at J, with 10 bases in the middle. CDR3 nucleotide sequence: TGTGCCACTCGACAGAGTAATTCACCCCTCCACTTT. It specifies CATRQSNSPLHF.

The V call is TRBV15, the J call TRBJ2-5, with unresolved D. The V gene's germline CDR1 is LNHNV and CDR2 YYDKDF (reference sequence). The CDR3 runs 17 residues. Trimming removed 2 bases at V and 1 base at J, with 17 bases between. The CDR3 is CATSRRTFGAAQETQYF. The CDR3 coding sequence is TGTGCCACCAGCAGACGAACTTTCGGAGCCGCCCAAGAGACCCAGTACTTC.